The 3 T cell receptor beta chains in this list originate from one sample, sequenced in a study of OX40 agonist ivuxolimab in advanced cancers. Clones were read by immunoSEQ multiplex PCR, and TCRdb kept only the in-frame ones, dropping some. The sample carries tens of thousands of clones, roughly four fifths recorded once. The source material was CD4+ or CD8+ T cells sorted from blood, sampled in a trial of the OX40 agonist ivuxolimab. The receptor set was obtained from an adult with an advanced solid tumor such as melanoma, head and neck, liver or kidney cancer.

V usage is TRBV5-4 and J usage is TRBJ2-5; TRBD1 or TRBD2 may be the D gene (6 bases each). The V end was cut by 6 bases, the J end by 5 bases, with 17 bases between. CDR1 SGHNT and CDR2 YYREEE come from the germline V gene (reference sequence). CDR3 length: 14 residues. The CDR3 region has the DNA TGTGCCAGCATCGCCGGGGGCGCGGGGGAGACCCAGTACTTC. Its protein product is CASIAGGAGETQYF.

V is TRBV7-2 and J is TRBJ1-2; D possibly corresponds to TRBD1 (5 bases). CDR1 SGHTA and CDR2 FQGNSA come from the germline V gene. V was cut by 0 bases and J by 4 bases, with 9 bases left in between. The CDR3 is made up of 14 amino acids. CDR3 coding DNA: TGTGCCAGCAGCTTAGCTCAGGGCTTCTATGGCTACACCTTC. This encodes CASSLAQGFYGYTF. Looking up the rest from reference TRBV7-2 and TRBJ1-2 gives the full variable domain: GAGVSQSPSNKVTEKGKDVELRCDPISGHTALYWYRQSLGQGLEFLIYFQGNSAPDKSGLPSDRFSAERTGGSVSTLTIQRTQQEDSAVYLCASSLAQGFYGYTFGSGTRLTVV.

A note on this clone: Other DNA sequences within the sample encode an identical CDR3. This sequence joins TRBV20-1 and TRBJ1-3; no definite D call. Per germline, CDR1 DFQATT and CDR2 SNEGSKA (reference sequence). The CDR3 is 11 residues long. The V and J ends lost 3 bases and 8 bases respectively, with 8 bases between them. CDR3 in amino acids: CSASRTHTIYF. CDR3 nucleotide sequence: TGCAGTGCTAGTCGCACACACACCATATATTTT.